Detailed here is one T cell receptor beta chain. The sample is drawn from a study of cytomegalovirus exposure and HLA in healthy donors. Both 60 Vbeta primers and 13 Jbeta primers went into the PCR. Generated by immunoSEQ multiplex PCR, the TCRdb table keeps only in-frame clones and is missing some. The sample has about 190,000 clones; 70% to 80% are singletons. The V and J ends lost 3 bases and 2 bases, in that order; junction bases with no gene match: 5. The CDR3 sequence is 15 residues long. The germline V gene has CDR1 MGHRA and CDR2 YSYEKL. This chain uses TRBV4-1 with TRBJ2-3; TRBD2 matches 7 bases. This TCR was recovered from a woman aged 45-65 years in good health and CMV-seronegative. Sequenced: PBMCs. The CDR3 nucleotides are TGCGCCAGCAGCCAGGGGAGGGGAAACACAGATACGCAGTATTTT. This encodes CASSQGRGNTDTQYF.